This TCR beta chain was obtained from a study of chemoradiotherapy in HPV16-positive cancers. Broader study findings: HPV-specific T cells were functionally defined from only a couple of HPV16-positive patients. Non-HPV-specific T cells did not expand in tumors during treatment, whereas candidate HPV-specific clones and E7-related motifs did.

Over chemoradiotherapy, repertoires were sampled more than once. V trimming: 10 bases; J trimming: 5 bases; junction bases outside the gene matches: 14. This CDR3 has 14 amino acids. Germline CDR1 LNHDA, CDR2 SQIVND (reference sequence). A note on this clone: Its antigen is not identified. The sample holds other DNA sequences that translate to the same CDR3.

Produced via immunoSEQ multiplex PCR; TCRdb's table is partial and in-frame only. The profile shows more than 7,000 clones, around 90% of them singletons. This sequence joins TRBV19 and TRBJ2-7, with 7 bases aligning to TRBD1. This TCR was recovered from a human donor with HPV-associated anogenital cancer. The sample here was blood, taken from a patient who underwent chemoradiotherapy. The CDR3 protein is CAIIQGILTHEQYF. The CDR3 DNA sequence: TGTGCCATCATACAGGGGATCTTGACCCACGAGCAGTACTTC. Drawing the rest from reference TRBV19 and TRBJ2-7, the complete variable domain is DGGITQSPKYLFRKEGQNVTLSCEQNLNHDAMYWYRQDPGQGLRLIYYSQIVNDFQKGDIAEGYSVSREKKESFPLTVTSAQKNPTAFYLCAIIQGILTHEQYFGPGTRLTVT.